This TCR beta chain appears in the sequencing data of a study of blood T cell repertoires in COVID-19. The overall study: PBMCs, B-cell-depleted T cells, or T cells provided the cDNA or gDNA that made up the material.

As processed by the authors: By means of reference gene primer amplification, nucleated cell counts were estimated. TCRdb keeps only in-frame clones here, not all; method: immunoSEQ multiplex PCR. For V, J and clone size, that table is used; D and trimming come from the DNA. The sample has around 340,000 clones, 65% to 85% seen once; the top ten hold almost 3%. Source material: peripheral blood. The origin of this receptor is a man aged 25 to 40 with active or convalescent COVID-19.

This chain's CDR3 is CAIRAGVGASSPLHF. Here the CDR3 DNA reads TGTGCCATCAGAGCAGGGGTAGGGGCTAGTTCACCCCTCCACTTT. The chain joins TRBV10-3 to TRBJ1-6; perhaps TRBD1 as D (6 bases). CDR3 size: 15 residues. Between the trimmed V and J ends, which lost 6 bases and 9 bases, there was a span of 18 bases. Per germline, CDR1 ENHRY and CDR2 SYGVKD.